This TCR beta chain was identified during a study of cytomegalovirus exposure and HLA in healthy donors. In the study overall: Clustering assigned 81% of the roughly 400 genotyped donors to the Caucasian-associated ancestry cluster. Notes on the study in general: Being productive about 90% or about 30% of the time was typical of most TCR beta V segments in an earlier analysis. Certain sequence variants were highly shared and formed a cluster, and this cluster was likely a sequencing artifact. Later analysis associated a missense DCLRE1C variant with TCR beta V- and J-gene trimming.

Germline CDR1 reads DFQATT; CDR2 reads SNEGSKA (reference sequence). V was pared by 7 bases and J by 5 bases, with 11 bases between. CDR3 length: 11 amino acids. Points on this clone: What it binds is not known. The identical CDR3 is also encoded by other nucleotide sequences in the sample.

A multiplex PCR was run with 60 Vbeta primers and 13 Jbeta primers. Here immunoSEQ multiplex PCR was the method, and the copy in TCRdb shows in-frame clones only, minus some. The sample lists 85,000 to 100,000 clones, 70% to 90% occurring once. This clonotype was sampled from a woman aged 18-29 years in good health and CMV-seropositive. The sample consisted of PBMCs. This chain connects TRBV20-1 to TRBJ1-1, with no clear D. The CDR3 sequence: CSGIGRTEAFF. The CDR3 coding sequence is TGCAGTGGTATAGGGAGGACTGAAGCTTTCTTT.